These 28 T cell receptor beta chains were all obtained from the same sample, sequenced in a study of glioma-infiltrating T cells. Using RNA template, CDR3s of TCR alpha and beta were amplified with iRepertoire arm-PCR. One entry per CDR3 protein results from TCRdb running MiXCR on the multiplex PCR reads. The table shows 300,000 to 450,000 distinct CDR3 sequences, with 41% occurring only once. Source material: glioma tissue, nonneoplastic brain tissue, or PBMCs (not recorded which). The receptors were sampled from a human donor with low-grade glioma or glioblastoma, undergoing nonglioma brain surgery, or in good health (not recorded which).

With regard to this clonotype: It is likely a read error, because the conserved phenylalanine at the end of the CDR3 is missing. CDR3 residues: CATSRDLGDTIYL. CDR3 nucleotide sequence: TGTGCCACCAGCAGAGATCTTGGGGACACCATATATCTT. The chain is built from TRBV15 and TRBJ1-3; D is uncertain. V was trimmed by 0 bases and J by 8 bases, leaving 8 bases between them. Germline V CDR1 and CDR2: LNHNV, YYDKDF (reference sequence). This CDR3 has 13 amino acids.

Turning to this clonotype: The junction and the germline gene differ at one end; a read error may be behind it. V gene TRBV4-1 combines with J gene TRBJ2-1; tentative D call: TRBD2 (5 bases). This CDR3 is built from 15 residues. Germline V gene data show CDR1 as MGHRA and CDR2 as YSYEKL. In DNA, the CDR3 is TGCGCCAGCAGCCAAGAAAGCGGCTCCTACAATGAGCAGTCCTTC. Translation gives CASSQESGSYNEQSF.

In the case of this clonotype: A read error is possible here, since a much larger clone lies one base away. The chain couples TRBV27 to TRBJ1-1, with 8 bases aligning to TRBD1. Germline V lookup: CDR1 MNHEY, CDR2 SMNVEV (reference sequence). The CDR3 has 14 amino acids. Germline trimming cut 5 bases from V and 6 bases from J; bases unmatched to any gene: 8. The CDR3 coding sequence is TGTGCCAGCAGTCCCTCTGGACAGGGAGCTGAAGCTTTCTTT. It specifies CASSPSGQGAEAFF.

Concerning this clonotype: The final CDR3 position lacks the conserved phenylalanine or tryptophan, pointing to a likely read error. The chain uses TRBV20-1 and TRBJ1-1, with D uncertain. Deletions cut 1 base from V and 5 bases from J, with 17 bases between. The CDR3 is made up of 15 amino acids. Germline values: CDR1 DFQATT, CDR2 SNEGSKA (reference sequence). This CDR3 is CSARGPGAKETEAFS. The CDR3 nucleotides are TGCAGTGCTAGAGGCCCGGGCGCGAAGGAAACTGAAGCTTTCTCT.

The sample holds a few counts of this clonotype. V is TRBV7-3 and J is TRBJ2-3, with D unclear. The CDR3 has 13 residues. Per germline, CDR1 SGHTA and CDR2 FQGTGA. V was shortened by 4 bases and J by 4 bases, with 9 bases between the two germline ends. In DNA, the CDR3 is TGTGCCAGCAGCTCGGTCCCCCCAGATACGCAGTATTTT. Translating it yields CASSSVPPDTQYF.

The chain uses TRBV19 and TRBJ1-1; the match to TRBD1 covers 7 bases. The CDR3 is 18 residues long. The V gene's germline CDR1 is LNHDA and CDR2 SQIVND (reference sequence). Trimming took 3 bases from V and 3 from J; bases not matched to a gene: 16. This CDR3 is CASSILGGYRRSDTEAFF. CDR3 bases: TGTGCCAGTAGTATTCTAGGGGGCTACAGGAGGTCTGACACTGAAGCTTTCTTT.

The chain couples TRBV7-2 to TRBJ1-1; D not certain. Germline V gene lookup returns CDR1 SGHTA and CDR2 FQGNSA. CDR3 length: 15 amino acids. Trimming removed 1 base at V and 1 base at J, with 10 bases between. Here the CDR3 reads CASSLVSRQNTEAFF. CDR3 nucleotide sequence: TGTGCCAGCAGCTTAGTAAGTCGACAGAACACTGAAGCTTTCTTT.

This clonotype was seen only a few times. The V and J genes are TRBV6-5 and TRBJ2-7; TRBD1 matches at 9 bases. Germline V lookup: CDR1 MNHEY, CDR2 SVGAGI. This CDR3 is built from 13 residues. V lost 4 bases, J lost 6 bases, and 4 bases stayed unmatched. CDR3 bases: TGTGCCAGCAGTTTGGGGACAGGGATCGAGCAGTACTTC. It yields the protein CASSLGTGIEQYF.

As regards this clonotype: A junction end diverges from the germline sequence, so it may reflect a read error. This chain links TRBV11-1 with TRBJ2-7, with 11 bases aligning to TRBD2. The CDR3 has 14 amino acids. Germline V gene data show CDR1 as SGHAT and CDR2 as FQDESV (reference sequence). CDR3 nucleotides: TGTGCCAGCAGCCTAGCGGGAGGTCATCTCGAGCAGTACTTC. Residues: CASSLAGGHLEQYF.

Of note for this clonotype: This may stem from a read error, because a much larger clone lies one nucleotide away. The chain carries TRBV20-1 and TRBJ1-1; D is perhaps TRBD1 (6 bases). The CDR3 is 14 residues long. V was cut by 5 bases and J by 3 bases, with 16 bases left in between. Germline V gene data show CDR1 as DFQATT and CDR2 as SNEGSKA (reference sequence). In DNA form, the CDR3 reads TGCAGTGCTTTGAGGGGGGAGACGGACACTGAAGCTTTCTTT. This codes for CSALRGETDTEAFF.

A word on this clonotype: At one end the junction does not follow the germline gene, possibly because of a read error. In DNA, the CDR3 is TGCAGTGCAAGAGCCACCGCGGGAGGCTACAATGAGCAGTTCTTC. Translating gives CSARATAGGYNEQFF. The rearrangement links TRBV20-1 to TRBJ2-1, with TRBD2 identical over 8 bases. The CDR3 spans 15 residues. Germline V gene sequence: CDR1 DFQATT, CDR2 SNEGSKA (reference sequence).

This clonotype has only a few counts. The chain joins TRBV20-1 to TRBJ2-1; no firm D call. CDR1 and CDR2 from the germline V gene are DFQATT and SNEGSKA (reference sequence). V lost 3 bases to trimming and J lost 4 bases, with 10 bases between them. The CDR3 spans 13 residues. This CDR3 reads CSASVGLYNEQFF. Here the CDR3 DNA reads TGCAGTGCTAGCGTGGGCCTTTACAATGAGCAGTTCTTC.

Concerning this clonotype itself: Mismatch with germline at one junction end may stem from a read error. The CDR3 region is CAISNPLTGDTEAFF. CDR3 in DNA: TGTGCCATCAGTAACCCACTGACAGGGGACACTGAAGCTTTCTTT. This sequence joins TRBV28 and TRBJ1-1; 8 bases line up with TRBD1. The germline V gene encodes CDR1 MDHEN and CDR2 SYDVKM. This CDR3 is 15 amino acids long. Using reference TRBV28 and TRBJ1-1 for the parts outside the CDR3, the full variable domain is DVKVTQSSRYLVKRTGEKVFLECVQDMDHENMFWYRQDPGLGLRLIYFSYDVKMKEKGDIPEGYSVSREKKERFSLILESASTNQTSMYLCAISNPLTGDTEAFFGQGTRLTVV.

This clonotype was picked up many times. This chain connects TRBV6-2 or TRBV6-3 to TRBJ2-1; 11 bases match TRBD2. With 3 bases clipped from V and 6 bases from J, the junction kept 13 bases outside the gene matches. The CDR3 length is 18 residues. Per germline, CDR1 MNHEY and CDR2 SVGEGT. The CDR3 here is CASSYTGILAGESNEQFF. The DNA of the CDR3 is TGTGCCAGCAGTTATACCGGGATACTAGCGGGAGAAAGCAATGAGCAGTTCTTC.

The chain combines TRBV4-1 with TRBJ1-4; a weak D match, TRBD1 (5 bases). The CDR3 consists of 17 residues. Trimming took 0 bases from V and 7 from J, leaving 18 bases between them. Per the germline V gene, CDR1 is MGHRA and CDR2 is YSYEKL. The CDR3 spells CASSQDRTSGPGEKLFF. CDR3 nucleotides: TGCGCCAGCAGCCAAGATCGGACATCTGGCCCCGGTGAAAAACTGTTTTTT.

This clonotype was found many times. The genes are TRBV28 and TRBJ1-5, with a possible D match to TRBD1 (6 bases). From germline, CDR1 is MDHEN and CDR2 SYDVKM. The CDR3 has 16 amino acids. V shed 6 bases and J shed 5 bases, with 20 bases lying between them. CDR3 in amino acids: CASSLPIQGGDQPQHF. CDR3 bases: TGTGCCAGCAGCCTACCGATACAGGGCGGCGATCAGCCCCAGCATTTT.

Many counts were recorded for this clonotype. The J gene is TRBJ1-1, the V gene TRBV6-5, with D perhaps matching TRBD1 (5 bases). Trimming cost V 2 bases and J 11 bases, with 15 bases left between them. The CDR3 totals 13 residues. CDR1 MNHEY and CDR2 SVGAGI come from the germline V gene. CDR3 sequence reads: CASSYAGGRAAFF. The DNA of the CDR3 is TGTGCCAGCAGTTACGCGGGGGGACGAGCTGCTTTCTTT.

Ten or more counts support this clonotype. This chain connects TRBV20-1 to TRBJ1-1; no definite D call. The CDR3 consists of 11 residues. In germline, CDR1 is DFQATT, CDR2 SNEGSKA (reference sequence). The V end lost 6 bases, the J end lost 5 bases, and 10 bases lay between the germline ends. The DNA of the CDR3 is TGCAGTGCGCCGGTCCAAACTGAAGCTTTCTTT. Amino acids: CSAPVQTEAFF.

A single count supports this clonotype. One end of the junction fails to match germline, which may point to a read error. This chain connects TRBV7-2 to TRBJ2-2; 12 nucleotides match TRBD2. The CDR3 has 16 residues. The germline V gene has CDR1 SGHTA and CDR2 FQGNSA. The CDR3: CASSPLAGGNSGELFF. CDR3 sequence (DNA): TGTGCCAGCAGCCCACTAGCGGGAGGAAACAGCGGGGAGCTGTTTTTT.

This clonotype was seen more than once but under ten times. This sequence joins TRBV19 and TRBJ2-1; 7 bases align to TRBD1. CDR1 LNHDA and CDR2 SQIVND come from the germline V gene (reference sequence). The CDR3 contains 16 residues. J gave up 0 bases and V 2 bases, and 4 bases lay outside the gene matches. CDR3 sequence reads: CASSIRTGYSYNEQFF. CDR3 nucleotide sequence: TGTGCCAGTAGTATAAGGACAGGCTACTCCTACAATGAGCAGTTCTTC.

In the case of this clonotype: The junction departs from the called germline gene at one end, perhaps through a read error. The V call is TRBV27, the J call TRBJ2-2; 9 bases agree with TRBD1. The CDR3 is 15 residues long. Germline V lookup: CDR1 MNHEY, CDR2 SMNVEV (reference sequence). DNA for the CDR3: TGTGCCAGCAGTAGGGACAGGGTAGGCACCAGGGAGCCGTTTTTT. Translating gives CASSRDRVGTREPFF.

The rearrangement links TRBV18 to TRBJ2-1; 11 bases are a match to TRBD1. Per the germline V gene, CDR1 is KGHSH and CDR2 is LQKENI. CDR3 length: 16 amino acids. V dropped 1 base and J dropped 5; count of bases not matched to a gene: 4. The CDR3, as DNA: TGTGCCAGCTCACCACTTGGACAGGGGGCTGACAATGAGCAGTTCTTC. Translation gives CASSPLGQGADNEQFF.

With regard to this clonotype: Possible read error: a much larger clone is one base away. This chain connects TRBV27 to TRBJ1-4; unclear D gene. The CDR3 is 16 residues long. The V end was cut by 4 bases, the J end by 7 bases, with 19 bases between. CDR1 MNHEY and CDR2 SMNVEV come from the germline V gene (reference sequence). The CDR3 here is CASSCRLLTGSEKLFF. In DNA form, the CDR3 reads TGTGCCAGCAGTTGTAGATTGCTAACCGGGAGTGAAAAACTGTTTTTT.

Of note for this clonotype: A much larger clone differs by one base, so this may be a read error. This chain connects TRBV6-2 or TRBV6-3 to TRBJ2-7; D perhaps matches TRBD2 (5 bases). Germline values: CDR1 MNHEY, CDR2 SVGEGT. V was trimmed by 10 bases and J by 6 bases, leaving 16 bases between them. The CDR3 runs 12 residues. The CDR3 bases are TGTGCCACCCGAAGAGGGCCGTGCGAGCAGTACTTC. Amino acid sequence: CATRRGPCEQYF.

Ten or more counts support this clonotype. The rearrangement uses TRBV20-1 and TRBJ2-7, with 7 bases lining up with TRBD1. Germline V gene sequence: CDR1 DFQATT, CDR2 SNEGSKA (reference sequence). Trimming took 6 bases from V and 0 from J; bases not matched to a gene: 5. CDR3 length equals 13 residues. The CDR3 region has the DNA TGCAGTGCGACCAACAGGGGCTCCTACGAGCAGTACTTC. Translated: CSATNRGSYEQYF.

The chain recombines TRBV20-1 with TRBJ2-7, with unresolved D. Trimming cost V 1 base and J 7 bases, with 17 bases left between them. The CDR3 sequence is 14 residues long. Per germline, CDR1 DFQATT and CDR2 SNEGSKA (reference sequence). The CDR3 spells CSARVRGVASEQYF. CDR3 in DNA: TGCAGTGCTAGAGTTAGAGGAGTGGCATCGGAGCAGTACTTC.

This clonotype was recorded at least ten times. The chain uses TRBV6-1 and TRBJ2-7; TRBD1 agrees at 7 bases. V shed 7 bases and J 1 base; nucleotides not matched to a gene: 7. This CDR3 is 14 amino acids long. Germline-derived CDR1 and CDR2 are MNHNS and SASEGT. Written as DNA, the CDR3 is TGTGCCAGCAAGTGGACAGGAGAGTCCTACGAGCAGTACTTC. It yields the protein CASKWTGESYEQYF.

This clonotype was detected ten times or more. The chain recombines TRBV20-1 with TRBJ1-1; D gene uncertain. The germline gives CDR1 DFQATT, CDR2 SNEGSKA (reference sequence). CDR3 size: 12 residues. The V gene lost 4 bases and the J gene lost 1 base, with 7 bases spanning the gap. The DNA for the CDR3 is TGCAGTGCTACTGCACAGAACACTGAAGCTTTCTTT. Translating it yields CSATAQNTEAFF.